This entry lists 30 T cell receptor beta chains sequenced from one sample in a study of blood T cells in healthy people across ages. For the second PCR, which ran for roughly 6 to 12 cycles, a sample-barcoded 5' primer and a J-beta primer mix were used. TCRdb recomputed calls from the 5' RACE reads with MiXCR, one row per CDR3 protein. In the table there are more than 800,000 distinct CDR3 sequences, over 35% of which are singletons. The sequenced material came from blood. Every receptor here comes from a woman aged 55-70 years in good health.

Only a few counts were recorded for this clonotype. Given a much more abundant clone one base away, this may be a read error. This sequence joins TRBV9 and TRBJ2-1; 11 nucleotides align to TRBD1. The J call is uncertain, as TRBJ2-7 better fits the DNA end. Looked up from germline, CDR1 is SGDLS and CDR2 is YYNGEE. CDR3 length equals 16 residues. The CDR3 loop reads CASRGQGGGSYNEQYF. DNA for the CDR3: TGTGCCAGCAGGGGACAGGGGGGAGGCTCCTACAATGAGCAGTACTTC.

The chain uses TRBV4-1 and TRBJ2-3; 11 bases map to TRBD2. CDR3 size: 16 residues. Germline V gene sequence: CDR1 MGHRA, CDR2 YSYEKL. The junction had 7 bases not matched to a gene; V was cut back by 3 bases and J by 5 bases. The chain's CDR3 is CASSHPLAGVLDTQYF. In DNA, the CDR3 is TGCGCCAGCAGCCACCCACTAGCGGGAGTGTTAGATACGCAGTATTTT.

This clonotype showed up just a few times. The chain carries TRBV15 and TRBJ2-6; D unresolved. The CDR3 covers 17 residues. V lost 1 base to trimming and J lost 0 bases, with 10 bases between them. Germline V gene lookup returns CDR1 LNHNV and CDR2 YYDKDF (reference sequence). CDR3 loop: CATSRGVGNSGANVLTF. Here the CDR3 DNA reads TGTGCCACCAGCAGAGGGGTGGGGAACTCTGGGGCCAACGTCCTGACTTTC.

This chain links TRBV4-1 with TRBJ1-2; the D gene is possibly TRBD1 (5 bases). Trimming stripped 0 bases from V and 6 bases from J, with 14 bases between. This CDR3 spans 15 amino acids. Germline assignment: CDR1 MGHRA and CDR2 YSYEKL. The CDR3 DNA reads as TGCGCCAGCAGCCAAGAGTCCAGGGTTCTACATGGCTACACCTTC. It is translated as CASSQESRVLHGYTF.

The table lists this clonotype with a few counts. The V and J genes are TRBV29-1 and TRBJ2-1, with D perhaps matching TRBD2 (6 bases). Trimming cost V 3 bases and J 6 bases, with 18 bases left between them. CDR3 length: 15 amino acids. The germline V gene has CDR1 SQVTM and CDR2 ANQGSEA. CDR3 residues: CSVEGGAEGPNEQFF. The CDR3 bases are TGCAGCGTTGAGGGAGGAGCGGAGGGGCCCAATGAGCAGTTCTTC.

The chain employs TRBV7-9 and TRBJ2-1; 9 nucleotides line up with TRBD1. V gave up 5 bases and J gave up 6 bases; unmatched junction bases: 11. The germline V gene has CDR1 SEHNR and CDR2 FQNEAQ (reference sequence). The CDR3 has 16 residues. CDR3 protein: CASSDDQPTGGNEQFF. CDR3 DNA: TGTGCCAGCAGCGACGACCAGCCGACAGGGGGCAATGAGCAGTTCTTC.

This chain connects TRBV7-6 to TRBJ2-1; 13 bases are shared with TRBD2. Germline values: CDR1 SGHVS, CDR2 FNYEAQ. V was clipped by 3 bases and J by 9 bases; unmatched bases: 5. The CDR3 sequence is 15 residues long. The CDR3 DNA reads TGTGCCAGCAGCTTGACTAGCGGGAGGTCTGGTGAGCAGTTCTTC. It specifies CASSLTSGRSGEQFF.

This rearrangement joins TRBV14 to TRBJ1-1; D ambiguous. The germline V gene has CDR1 SGHDN and CDR2 FVKESK. V lost 5 bases and J 2 bases, leaving 15 bases between the germline ends. The CDR3 consists of 15 residues. Written as DNA, the CDR3 is TGTGCCAGCAGCGCACGACCGGACGCTAACACTGAAGCTTTCTTT. Its protein is CASSARPDANTEAFF.

This clonotype has a handful of counts. The gene calls are TRBV29-1 and TRBJ1-2, with unresolved D. The CDR3 is 13 residues long. Trimming took off 0 bases at V and 2 bases at J, with 7 bases between the two ends. CDR1 and CDR2 (germline): SQVTM, ANQGSEA. The DNA for the CDR3 is TGCAGCGTTGAAGAAGCGGAGAACTATGGCTACACCTTC. Translation gives CSVEEAENYGYTF.

This clonotype has only a few counts. The chain links TRBV5-1 to TRBJ2-1, with 11 positions matching TRBD2. The germline CDR1 and CDR2 sequences are SGHRS and YFSETQ. Losses at the gene ends were 3 bases for V and 1 base for J; bases not matched to a gene: 12. The CDR3 runs 19 residues. The CDR3 sequence is CASSSGSGRAGRSYNEQFF. The CDR3, as DNA: TGCGCCAGCAGCTCGGGTAGCGGGAGGGCCGGTCGGTCCTACAATGAGCAGTTCTTC.

The genes are TRBV5-1 and TRBJ2-7; TRBD2 agrees at 15 bases. Germline CDR1 and CDR2: SGHRS and YFSETQ. After removal of 4 bases from V and 12 bases from J, the junction contained 17 bases not matched to a gene. This CDR3 is 17 amino acids long. The CDR3 is CASSPGLAGGPYETPYF. CDR3 sequence (DNA): TGCGCCAGCAGCCCCGGACTAGCGGGAGGGCCGTATGAGACCCCGTACTTC.

This clonotype appeared a few times. This rearrangement joins TRBV28 to TRBJ2-7, with 8 bases identical to TRBD2. This CDR3 comprises 14 residues. V gave up 2 bases and J gave up 3 bases; unmatched junction bases: 3. Germline V gene data show CDR1 as MDHEN and CDR2 as SYDVKM. The CDR3 sequence is CASSLSGRHYEQYF. CDR3 sequence (DNA): TGTGCCAGCAGTTTAAGCGGGAGACACTACGAGCAGTACTTC.

This clonotype was counted a few times. The chain uses TRBV4-2 and TRBJ2-7, with 10 positions matching TRBD2. The CDR3 is 20 residues long. Germline V gene sequence: CDR1 LGHNA, CDR2 YNFKEQ. The junction had 15 bases not matched to a gene; V was cut back by 1 base and J by 0 bases. This CDR3 is CASSQVPPSGRGYSSYEQYF. The CDR3 DNA sequence: TGTGCCAGCAGCCAAGTGCCCCCAAGCGGGAGGGGTTATAGCTCCTACGAGCAGTACTTC.

This clonotype was detected a few times. CDR3 residues: CASSLGAGPGGQEGNQPQHF. The CDR3 nucleotides are TGTGCCAGCAGTTTAGGGGCTGGGCCAGGGGGCCAGGAAGGCAATCAGCCCCAGCATTTT. The rearrangement joins TRBV27 to TRBJ1-5; 8 positions agree with TRBD1. CDR3 size: 20 residues. Germline V lookup: CDR1 MNHEY, CDR2 SMNVEV (reference sequence). V gave up 2 bases and J gave up 2 bases; unmatched junction bases: 17.

The chain is built from TRBV27 and TRBJ1-1; possible D gene TRBD1, 5 bases. This CDR3 has 13 amino acids. Trimming took off 7 bases at V and 4 bases at J, with 13 bases between the two ends. Germline-derived CDR1 and CDR2 are MNHEY and SMNVEV (reference sequence). The CDR3 DNA is TGTGCCAGCAATCGGGGCTTCGGCACTGAAGCTTTCTTT. Translating it yields CASNRGFGTEAFF.

The chain recombines TRBV25-1 with TRBJ2-5, with TRBD2 matching over 9 bases. Germline V gene sequence: CDR1 MGHDK, CDR2 SYGVNS. The V segment lost 3 bases and the J segment 5 bases; nucleotides outside the gene matches: 4. The CDR3 is 14 amino acids. Written as DNA, the CDR3 is TGTGCCAGCAGTGATAGCGGGAGATTGGAGACCCAGTACTTC. Its protein is CASSDSGRLETQYF.

This chain links TRBV9 with TRBJ2-1; D unresolved. This CDR3 has 13 amino acids. Looked up from germline, CDR1 is SGDLS and CDR2 is YYNGEE. V gave up 3 bases and J gave up 10 bases, with 14 bases separating them. CDR3 amino acids: CASSGGGSLEQFF. DNA for the CDR3: TGTGCCAGCAGCGGCGGTGGTAGCCTCGAGCAGTTCTTC.

The chain is built from TRBV6-5 and TRBJ2-7, with 7 nucleotides matching TRBD2. CDR1 and CDR2 from the germline V gene are MNHEY and SVGAGI. J gave up 3 bases and V 6 bases, and 8 bases lay outside the gene matches. The CDR3 length is 14 residues. The CDR3 nucleotides are TGTGCCAGCAGCCGCGGGGGTAGCTTCTACGAGCAGTACTTC. It yields the protein CASSRGGSFYEQYF.

The chain recombines TRBV7-2 with TRBJ1-2; 9 nucleotides match TRBD1. V lost 5 bases to trimming and J lost 0 bases; unmatched junction nucleotides: 7. CDR3 size: 16 residues. Germline CDR1 reads SGHTA; CDR2 reads FQGNSA. This CDR3 is CASSPGQGQANYGYTF. In DNA form, the CDR3 reads TGTGCCAGCAGCCCGGGACAGGGCCAAGCTAACTATGGCTACACCTTC.

The chain is built from TRBV5-1 and TRBJ1-2; TRBD1 agrees at 7 bases. The junction had 8 bases not matched to a gene; V was cut back by 4 bases and J by 2 bases. The germline V gene encodes CDR1 SGHRS and CDR2 YFSETQ. This CDR3 is built from 15 residues. CDR3 amino acids: CASSTDRDLNYGYTF. CDR3 in DNA: TGCGCCAGCAGCACCGACAGGGACTTGAACTATGGCTACACCTTC.

This clonotype is a singleton in its sample. The rearrangement joins TRBV3-1 to TRBJ2-3, with D unresolved. The CDR3 consists of 15 residues. Germline loops: CDR1 LGHDT, CDR2 YNNKEL (reference sequence). V was trimmed by 0 bases and J by 4 bases, leaving 11 bases between them. CDR3 DNA sequence: TGTGCCAGCAGCCAAGACGTGGCCGGACCAGATACGCAGTATTTT. Its protein is CASSQDVAGPDTQYF.

This chain connects TRBV6-5 to TRBJ1-2; no clear D. The germline V gene has CDR1 MNHEY and CDR2 SVGAGI. This CDR3 region has 12 residues. V lost 8 bases to trimming and J lost 5 bases, with 12 bases between them. The CDR3 protein is CASGYGPYGYTF. The DNA for the CDR3 is TGTGCCAGCGGATACGGACCTTATGGCTACACCTTC.

This clonotype was detected ten times or more. This chain joins TRBV29-1 and TRBJ2-1; D is unresolved. Germline-derived CDR1 and CDR2 are SQVTM and ANQGSEA. This CDR3 has 11 amino acids. V lost 6 bases and J 7 bases, leaving 10 bases between the germline ends. The CDR3 sequence is CSVLLFNEQFF. DNA for the CDR3: TGCAGCGTCCTCCTCTTTAATGAGCAGTTCTTC.

CDR3 residues: CASSQIQTGGYYGYTF. The CDR3 nucleotides read TGTGCCAGCAGCCAGATACAGACAGGGGGCTACTATGGCTACACCTTC. V and J are TRBV14 and TRBJ1-2; 10 nucleotides align to TRBD1. With V trimmed by 3 bases and J by 3 bases, 7 bases remained unmatched. The CDR3 has 16 amino acids. In germline, CDR1 is SGHDN, CDR2 FVKESK.

This clonotype was detected only a few times. This rearrangement joins TRBV5-5 to TRBJ2-7, with 9 bases that match TRBD1. Trimming removed 6 bases from V and 2 bases from J; junction bases left unmatched: 9. Germline V gives CDR1 SGHKS, CDR2 YYEKEE (reference sequence). The CDR3 has 15 residues. CDR3: CASTTYGTGTYEQYF. Written as DNA, the CDR3 is TGTGCCAGCACCACCTATGGGACAGGGACCTACGAGCAGTACTTC.

In this sample, this clonotype turned up a few times. V gene TRBV29-1 combines with J gene TRBJ1-4, with D unresolved. V was shortened by 6 bases and J by 5 bases, with 16 bases between the two germline ends. CDR3 size: 14 residues. Germline V gene data show CDR1 as SQVTM and CDR2 as ANQGSEA. The CDR3 bases are TGCAGCGTCCTTGGGGTGGAGAAAAATGAAAAACTGTTTTTT. The encoded protein is CSVLGVEKNEKLFF.

In regard to this clonotype: This may come from a read error, since a much larger clone is one base off. The chain has TRBV13 and TRBJ2-3; 7 nucleotides match TRBD1. CDR3 length: 14 amino acids. Germline CDR1 and CDR2: PRHDT and FYEKMQ (reference sequence). This chain's CDR3 is CAGSLDRRTDTQYF. In DNA, the CDR3 is TGTGCCGGCAGCTTGGACAGGCGCACAGATACGCAGTATTTT.

V and J are TRBV29-1 and TRBJ1-1; a weak D match, TRBD1 (5 bases). V gave up 7 bases and J gave up 4 bases, with 16 bases separating them. The CDR3 runs to 13 residues. Germline CDR1 SQVTM, CDR2 ANQGSEA. In nucleotides, the CDR3 is TGCAGCGGGGACCGCCCCGGGAGCACTGAAGCTTTCTTT. Protein: CSGDRPGSTEAFF.

This clonotype was seen only a few times. The rearrangement links TRBV10-3 to TRBJ2-7; 10 nucleotides line up with TRBD1. This CDR3 is built from 16 residues. V lost 4 bases, J lost 6 bases, and 12 bases stayed unmatched. Germline V gives CDR1 ENHRY, CDR2 SYGVKD. The CDR3 DNA sequence: TGTGCCATCAGTGCCCCCTGGGACAGGGGCCCTCTCGAGCAGTACTTC. Translation: CAISAPWDRGPLEQYF.

The chain employs TRBV4-1 and TRBJ2-6; no firm D call. This CDR3 contains 19 residues. V was cut by 4 bases and J by 0 bases, with 19 bases left in between. Germline CDR1 and CDR2: MGHRA and YSYEKL. As DNA, the CDR3 is TGCGCCAGCAGCCCTAAACGAATTACAGCTCTCTCTGGGGCCAACGTCCTGACTTTC. Protein sequence: CASSPKRITALSGANVLTF.